Reported below is one T cell receptor beta chain. Its antigen is currently unknown. PCR involved 60 Vbeta and 13 Jbeta primers. Profiling relied on immunoSEQ multiplex PCR, and the TCRdb table lists in-frame clones only, not all of them. The repertoire holds over 95,000 clones, with over 60% as singletons. The germline gives CDR1 SGDLS, CDR2 YYNGEE. V was trimmed by 0 bases and J by 2 bases, leaving 21 bases between them. This CDR3 contains 18 residues. The data belong to a study of cytomegalovirus exposure and HLA in healthy donors. General study results and limits: In a later analysis, several top co-occurrence clusters appeared linked to parvovirus B19, influenza, CMV and Epstein-Barr virus. With later analysis, a missense DCLRE1C variant became linked to TCR beta V- and J-gene trimming. Equally common other TCR beta chains were less clonally expanded than HLA-associated ones, a later analysis found.

Sequenced input: PBMCs. This receptor was obtained from a female donor in good health and CMV-seronegative. The genes are TRBV9 and TRBJ2-7; a weak D match, TRBD2 (6 bases). As DNA, the CDR3 is TGTGCCAGCAGCGTAGGTACACCTACTCGGGACTCGACCTACGAGCAGTACTTC. Protein product: CASSVGTPTRDSTYEQYF.